The 4 T cell receptor beta chains in this list originate from one sample, sequenced in a study of T cells after yellow fever vaccination. TCRdb itself ran the 5' RACE reads through MiXCR, one entry per CDR3 protein. Among 620,000 or so distinct CDR3 sequences, about 12% were seen once, and the ten largest hold 15%. Sequenced here: PBMCs, sampled on the day of the yellow fever booster vaccination. These receptors were collected from a young man who received the YFV17D yellow fever vaccine.

This chain links TRBV5-1 with TRBJ1-3, with D unresolved. The CDR3 is 13 amino acids. Per the germline V gene, CDR1 is SGHRS and CDR2 is YFSETQ. V lost 4 bases and J lost 2, with 7 bases in between. The CDR3 nucleotides are TGCGCCAGCAGCGCGGAAACTGGAAACACCATATATTTT. Translating gives CASSAETGNTIYF.

The rearrangement uses TRBV7-2 and TRBJ2-3; 9 nucleotides match TRBD2. From germline, CDR1 is SGHTA and CDR2 FQGNSA. Trimming took 5 bases from V and 5 from J; bases not matched to a gene: 14. This CDR3 comprises 17 residues. This chain's CDR3 is CASSPLRIAGVGDTQYF. The CDR3 DNA reads as TGTGCCAGCAGCCCCCTCCGAATAGCGGGAGTTGGAGATACGCAGTATTTT.

A few counts support this clonotype. The CDR3 sequence is CASSDPFSGRARTDTQYF. In nucleotides, the CDR3 is TGCGCCAGCAGCGACCCGTTTAGCGGGAGGGCCCGCACAGATACGCAGTATTTT. This chain uses TRBV5-1 with TRBJ2-3; 11 nucleotides match TRBD2. The CDR3 sequence is 18 residues long. In germline, CDR1 is SGHRS, CDR2 YFSETQ. Unmatched junction bases numbered 11, after V lost 4 bases and J lost 1 base.

The table lists this clonotype with a few counts. The chain links TRBV28 to TRBJ2-1; no clear D. This CDR3 region has 16 residues. The germline CDR1 and CDR2 sequences are MDHEN and SYDVKM. V was pared by 3 bases and J by 0 bases, with 12 bases between. Here the CDR3 reads CASSFQVLGSYNEQFF. In DNA form, the CDR3 reads TGTGCCAGCAGTTTCCAGGTTCTTGGCTCCTACAATGAGCAGTTCTTC. The full variable domain, its missing parts supplied by reference TRBV28 and TRBJ2-1, is DVKVTQSSRYLVKRTGEKVFLECVQDMDHENMFWYRQDPGLGLRLIYFSYDVKMKEKGDIPEGYSVSREKKERFSLILESASTNQTSMYLCASSFQVLGSYNEQFFGPGTRLTVL.